The T cell receptor beta chain described here comes from a study of early T cells in non-severe SARS-CoV-2 infection. Tagging with unique molecular identifiers was applied to individual cDNA molecules. MiXCR, run by TCRdb on the 5' RACE reads, gives a single entry per CDR3 protein. The sample has approximately 89,000 distinct CDR3 sequences, roughly 13% seen once. The V and J ends lost 0 bases and 1 base respectively, with 3 bases between them. The germline gives CDR1 SGHTA, CDR2 FQGTGA. This CDR3 contains 14 residues. The sample comprised whole blood. V and J are TRBV7-3 and TRBJ2-2; no clear D. This clonotype was obtained from an adult who was a healthcare worker with PCR-confirmed SARS-CoV-2 infection or an uninfected control (not recorded which). The chain's CDR3 is CASSLTKNTGELFF. CDR3 nucleotide sequence: TGTGCCAGCAGCTTAACGAAGAACACCGGGGAGCTGTTTTTT.